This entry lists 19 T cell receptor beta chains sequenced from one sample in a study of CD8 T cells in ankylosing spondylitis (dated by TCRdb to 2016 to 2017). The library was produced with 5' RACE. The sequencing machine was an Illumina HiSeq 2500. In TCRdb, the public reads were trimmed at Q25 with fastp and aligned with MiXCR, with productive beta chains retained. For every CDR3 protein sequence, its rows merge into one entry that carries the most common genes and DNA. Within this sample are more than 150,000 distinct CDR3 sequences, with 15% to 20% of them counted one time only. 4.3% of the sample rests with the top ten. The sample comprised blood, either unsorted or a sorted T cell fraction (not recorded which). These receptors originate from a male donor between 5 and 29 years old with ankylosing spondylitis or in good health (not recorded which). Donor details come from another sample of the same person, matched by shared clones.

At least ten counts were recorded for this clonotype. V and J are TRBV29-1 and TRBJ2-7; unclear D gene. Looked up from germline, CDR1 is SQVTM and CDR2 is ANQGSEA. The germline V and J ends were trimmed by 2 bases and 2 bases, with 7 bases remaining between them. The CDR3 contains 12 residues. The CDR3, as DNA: TGCAGCGTTGAACGCCCGACCTACGAGCAGTACGTC. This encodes CSVERPTYEQYV.

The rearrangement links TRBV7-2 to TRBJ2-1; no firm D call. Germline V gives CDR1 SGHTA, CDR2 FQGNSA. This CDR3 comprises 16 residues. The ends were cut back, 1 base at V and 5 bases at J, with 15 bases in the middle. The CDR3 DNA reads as TGTGCCAGCAGCTTAGAGGTACAACCCCGGGACAATGAGCAGTTCTTC. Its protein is CASSLEVQPRDNEQFF.

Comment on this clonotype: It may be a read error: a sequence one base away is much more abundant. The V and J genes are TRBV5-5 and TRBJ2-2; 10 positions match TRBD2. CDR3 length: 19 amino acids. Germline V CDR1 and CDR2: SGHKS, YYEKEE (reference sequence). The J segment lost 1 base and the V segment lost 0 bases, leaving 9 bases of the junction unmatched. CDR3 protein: CASSLEREGPPQNTGELFF. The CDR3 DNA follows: TGTGCCAGCAGCTTGGAGCGGGAGGGACCTCCCCAGAACACCGGGGAGCTGTTTTTT.

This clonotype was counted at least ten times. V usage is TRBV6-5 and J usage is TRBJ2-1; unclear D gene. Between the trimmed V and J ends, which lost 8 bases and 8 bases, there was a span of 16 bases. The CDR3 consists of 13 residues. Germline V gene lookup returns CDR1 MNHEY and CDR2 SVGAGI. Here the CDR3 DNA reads TGTGCCAGCCACGGTCCTGAGGTGCATGAGCAGTTCTTC. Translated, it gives CASHGPEVHEQFF.

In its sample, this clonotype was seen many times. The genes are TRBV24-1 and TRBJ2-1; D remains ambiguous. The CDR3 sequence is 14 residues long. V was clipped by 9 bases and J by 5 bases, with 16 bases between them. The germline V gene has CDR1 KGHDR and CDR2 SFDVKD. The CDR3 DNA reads TGTGCCACCTCGAACCGAAGACGTAACAATGAGCAGTTCTTC. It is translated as CATSNRRRNNEQFF.

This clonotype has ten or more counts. This CDR3 is CSVALGLAGAIQFF. The CDR3, as DNA: TGCAGCGTTGCCCTAGGACTAGCGGGAGCTATCCAGTTCTTC. This chain connects TRBV29-1 to TRBJ2-1, with 13 bases aligning to TRBD2. This CDR3 has 14 residues. V lost 4 bases and J lost 13; bases outside the gene matches: 10. Germline values: CDR1 SQVTM, CDR2 ANQGSEA.

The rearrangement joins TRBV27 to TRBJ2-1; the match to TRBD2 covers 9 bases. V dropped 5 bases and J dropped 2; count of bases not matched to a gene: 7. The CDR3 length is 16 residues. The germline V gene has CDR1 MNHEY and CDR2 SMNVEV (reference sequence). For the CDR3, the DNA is TGTGCCAGCAGTCCCCGGACTAGCGCTGCCTACAATGAGCAGTTCTTC. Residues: CASSPRTSAAYNEQFF.

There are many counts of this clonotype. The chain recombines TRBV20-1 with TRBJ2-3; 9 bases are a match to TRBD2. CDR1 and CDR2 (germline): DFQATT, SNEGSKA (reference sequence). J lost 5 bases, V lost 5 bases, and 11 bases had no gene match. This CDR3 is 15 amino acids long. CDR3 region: CSAPFAGGREDTQYF. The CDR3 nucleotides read TGCAGTGCTCCCTTTGCGGGAGGGCGAGAAGATACGCAGTATTTT.

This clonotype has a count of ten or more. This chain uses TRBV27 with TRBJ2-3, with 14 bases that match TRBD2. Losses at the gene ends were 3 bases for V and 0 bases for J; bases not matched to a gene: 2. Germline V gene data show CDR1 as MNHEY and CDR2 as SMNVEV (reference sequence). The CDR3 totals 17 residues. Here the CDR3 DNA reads TGTGCCAGCAGTTTGGGACTAGCGGGAGAGAGCACAGATACGCAGTATTTT. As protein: CASSLGLAGESTDTQYF.

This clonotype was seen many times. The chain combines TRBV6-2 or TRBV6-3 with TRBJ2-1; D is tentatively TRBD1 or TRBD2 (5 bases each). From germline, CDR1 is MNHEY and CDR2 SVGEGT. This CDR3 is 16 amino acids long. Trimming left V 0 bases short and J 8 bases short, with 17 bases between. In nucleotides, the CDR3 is TGTGCCAGCAGTTACTCCCGGGACGCCGGGACCCATGAGCAGTTCTTC. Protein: CASSYSRDAGTHEQFF.

In DNA, the CDR3 is TGTGCCTGGAGTGTAAATAACTGGGCTCAGCCCCAGCATTTT. The encoded protein is CAWSVNNWAQPQHF. The rearrangement joins TRBV30 to TRBJ1-5; D is uncertain. CDR1 is GTSNPN and CDR2 is SVGIG in the germline V gene (reference sequence). Between the trimmed V and J ends, which lost 0 bases and 6 bases, there was a span of 12 bases. The CDR3 contains 14 residues.

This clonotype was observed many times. The CDR3 DNA sequence: TGTGCCAGCAGTTATGGTGCGGGACAGTGTATCCAGCCCCCCGGCTACACCTTC. Protein sequence: CASSYGAGQCIQPPGYTF. The chain recombines TRBV6-9 with TRBJ1-2; 7 bases fit TRBD1. Germline-derived CDR1 and CDR2 are MNHGY and SVAAGI. J was trimmed by 8 bases and V by 2 bases; bases with no gene match: 20. The CDR3 runs to 18 residues.

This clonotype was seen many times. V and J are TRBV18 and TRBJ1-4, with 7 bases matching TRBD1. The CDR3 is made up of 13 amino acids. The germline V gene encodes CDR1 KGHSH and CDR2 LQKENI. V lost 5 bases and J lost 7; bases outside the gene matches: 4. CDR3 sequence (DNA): TGTGCCAGCTCAAACAGGGGAGTTGAAAAACTGTTTTTT. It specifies CASSNRGVEKLFF.

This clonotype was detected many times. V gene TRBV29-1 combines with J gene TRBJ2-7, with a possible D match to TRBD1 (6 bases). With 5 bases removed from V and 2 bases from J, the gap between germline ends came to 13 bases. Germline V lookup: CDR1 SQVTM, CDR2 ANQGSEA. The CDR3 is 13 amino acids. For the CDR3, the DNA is TGCAGCGTTATGGACAGACCAACCTACGAGCAGTACTTC. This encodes CSVMDRPTYEQYF.

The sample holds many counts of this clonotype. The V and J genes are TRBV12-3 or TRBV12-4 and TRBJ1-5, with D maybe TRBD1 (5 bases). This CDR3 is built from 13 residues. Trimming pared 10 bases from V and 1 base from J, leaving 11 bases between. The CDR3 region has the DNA TGTGCCACCAGGGTGGGCAGCAATCAGCCCCAGCATTTT. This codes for CATRVGSNQPQHF.

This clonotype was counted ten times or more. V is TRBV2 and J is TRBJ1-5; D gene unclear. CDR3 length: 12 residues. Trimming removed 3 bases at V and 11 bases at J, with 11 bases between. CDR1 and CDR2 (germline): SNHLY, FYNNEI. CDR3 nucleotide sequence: TGTGCCAGCAGTGACGGGGATGGAGCCCAGCATTTT. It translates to CASSDGDGAQHF.

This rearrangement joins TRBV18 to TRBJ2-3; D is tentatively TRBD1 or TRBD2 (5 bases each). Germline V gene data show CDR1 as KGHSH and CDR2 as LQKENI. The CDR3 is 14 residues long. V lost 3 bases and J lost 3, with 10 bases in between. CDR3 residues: CASSPRERTDTQYF. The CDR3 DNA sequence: TGTGCCAGCTCACCCAGGGAGAGGACAGATACGCAGTATTTT.

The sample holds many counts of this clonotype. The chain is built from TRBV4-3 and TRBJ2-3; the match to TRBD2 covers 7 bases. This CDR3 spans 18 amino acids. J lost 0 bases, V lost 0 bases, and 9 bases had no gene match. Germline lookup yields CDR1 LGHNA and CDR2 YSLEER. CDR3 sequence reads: CASSQDYGLADSTDTQYF. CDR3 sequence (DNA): TGCGCCAGCAGCCAAGATTACGGGCTAGCGGATAGCACAGATACGCAGTATTTT.

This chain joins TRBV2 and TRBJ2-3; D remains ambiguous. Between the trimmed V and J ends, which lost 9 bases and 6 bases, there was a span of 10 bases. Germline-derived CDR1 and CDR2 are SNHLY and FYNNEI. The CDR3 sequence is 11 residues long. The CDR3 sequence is CASSGLDTQYF. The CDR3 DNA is TGTGCCAGTTCCGGGCTGGATACGCAGTATTTT.